Listed here are 19 T cell receptor beta chains from one sample, sequenced in a study of shared clonotypes between healthy human individuals. CD45RO-negative, CCR7-selected cells formed the naive CD8 fraction, which excluded terminally differentiated effector memory CD45RA+ cells. This table comes from immunoSEQ multiplex PCR, and its TCRdb copy is limited to in-frame clones, with some not included. Of 450,000 to 700,000 clones detected, nearly 97% appear once; the ten largest clones hold around 0.097%. Sequenced sample: naive CD8+ T cells sorted from blood. All receptors derive from a woman between 25 and 40 years old in good health.

V and J are TRBV7-9 and TRBJ2-6, with 7 bases identical to TRBD1. With V trimmed by 4 bases and J by 0 bases, 9 bases remained unmatched. Germline CDR1 and CDR2: SEHNR and FQNEAQ (reference sequence). This CDR3 comprises 18 residues. The CDR3 DNA follows: TGTGCCAGCAGCTCCCGGGACAGAAAAGACTCTGGGGCCAACGTCCTGACTTTC. Protein product: CASSSRDRKDSGANVLTF.

This chain connects TRBV13 to TRBJ1-1; maybe TRBD1 (5 bases). V lost 0 bases to trimming and J lost 5 bases, with 10 bases between them. The CDR3 contains 14 residues. Germline loops: CDR1 PRHDT, CDR2 FYEKMQ (reference sequence). The CDR3 is CASSLGRGGTEAFF. As DNA, the CDR3 is TGTGCCAGCAGCTTAGGACGGGGGGGAACTGAAGCTTTCTTT.

The rearrangement joins TRBV6-1 to TRBJ2-6; no firm D call. The V and J ends lost 7 bases and 7 bases respectively, with 14 bases between them. The CDR3 extends over 14 amino acids. The germline CDR1 and CDR2 sequences are MNHNS and SASEGT. CDR3 sequence: CASNPTRRANVLTF. CDR3 in DNA: TGTGCCAGCAACCCGACTCGGCGAGCCAACGTCCTGACTTTC.

This chain uses TRBV7-2 with TRBJ1-1; TRBD1 agrees at 10 bases. Germline CDR1 reads SGHTA; CDR2 reads FQGNSA. This CDR3 comprises 14 residues. V was clipped by 8 bases and J by 0 bases; unmatched bases: 3. This chain's CDR3 is CASDRGLMNTEAFF. The DNA for the CDR3 is TGTGCCAGCGACAGGGGGCTGATGAACACTGAAGCTTTCTTT.

The J gene is TRBJ1-2, the V gene TRBV4-1; perhaps TRBD1 as D (6 bases). The ends were cut back, 0 bases at V and 8 bases at J, with 19 bases in the middle. The CDR3 contains 16 residues. The germline V gene encodes CDR1 MGHRA and CDR2 YSYEKL. Here the CDR3 reads CASSQDSEWGAQGYTF. CDR3 in DNA: TGCGCCAGCAGCCAAGATAGCGAATGGGGGGCGCAGGGCTACACCTTC.

This chain uses TRBV27 with TRBJ2-3; perhaps TRBD2 as D (6 bases). This CDR3 spans 17 amino acids. V lost 0 bases and J lost 2, with 15 bases in between. Germline values: CDR1 MNHEY, CDR2 SMNVEV (reference sequence). In DNA form, the CDR3 reads TGTGCCAGCAGTTTATCACCCTCTAGCGATCTCACAGATACGCAGTATTTT. Translating it yields CASSLSPSSDLTDTQYF.

This chain links TRBV11-2 with TRBJ2-7, with TRBD2 as a possible D gene (5 bases). Trimming pared 0 bases from V and 3 bases from J, leaving 12 bases between. This CDR3 has 15 amino acids. Germline V gives CDR1 SGHAT, CDR2 FQNNGV. The CDR3 region has the DNA TGTGCCAGCAGCTTAGAGTACCGGGGAATCTACGAGCAGTACTTC. It specifies CASSLEYRGIYEQYF.

The chain carries TRBV28 and TRBJ2-7; D is possibly TRBD2 (6 bases). Germline V gene sequence: CDR1 MDHEN, CDR2 SYDVKM. The V and J ends lost 4 bases and 3 bases respectively, with 19 bases between them. CDR3 length: 16 amino acids. The CDR3 nucleotides are TGTGCCAGCAGTTCCGATCGGGAGCGAGTTGGCTACGAGCAGTACTTC. Protein sequence: CASSSDRERVGYEQYF.

Comments on this clone: Other DNA sequences in this specimen translate into the identical CDR3. The rearrangement joins TRBV5-1 to TRBJ2-7, with D possibly called TRBD1 or TRBD2 (5 bases each). Germline V lookup: CDR1 SGHRS, CDR2 YFSETQ. Trimming removed 5 bases from V and 0 bases from J, with 12 bases in between. The length of the CDR3 is 14 residues. The CDR3 is CASSPTGRSYEQYF. The CDR3 DNA follows: TGCGCCAGCAGTCCTACGGGGCGCTCCTACGAGCAGTACTTC.

The chain links TRBV28 to TRBJ2-5; TRBD2 matches 13 bases. The length of the CDR3 is 15 residues. V was pared by 5 bases and J by 5 bases, with 5 bases of the junction left unmatched. The germline gives CDR1 MDHEN, CDR2 SYDVKM. The CDR3 nucleotides are TGTGCCAGCAGTGATCGACTAGCGGGAGGCGAGACCCAGTACTTC. Translated, it gives CASSDRLAGGETQYF.

This chain joins TRBV27 and TRBJ1-3; D remains ambiguous. The CDR3 loop spans 14 amino acids. In germline, CDR1 is MNHEY, CDR2 SMNVEV (reference sequence). Trimming shortened V by 6 bases and J by 0 bases, and 9 bases separated the two germline ends. CDR3 sequence (DNA): TGTGCCAGCAGCACTCTGGGCTCTGGAAACACCATATATTTT. Its protein product is CASSTLGSGNTIYF.

V gene TRBV7-9 combines with J gene TRBJ1-1, with 8 bases lining up with TRBD1. From germline, CDR1 is SEHNR and CDR2 FQNEAQ (reference sequence). V lost 1 base to trimming and J lost 1 base; unmatched junction nucleotides: 8. The CDR3 covers 17 residues. As DNA, the CDR3 is TGTGCCAGCAGCTTAGTATACGAGGGGACAGGGAACACTGAAGCTTTCTTT. Translated: CASSLVYEGTGNTEAFF.

The V gene is TRBV10-3, the J gene TRBJ2-5; no reliable D call. Trimming took off 2 bases at V and 7 bases at J, with 8 bases between the two ends. Germline CDR1 ENHRY, CDR2 SYGVKD. CDR3 length: 12 residues. The CDR3 here is CAISEGVSTQYF. The CDR3 coding sequence is TGTGCCATCAGTGAGGGGGTGTCGACCCAGTACTTC.

The rearrangement links TRBV7-6 to TRBJ2-3; possible D gene TRBD2, 6 bases. The CDR3 runs to 18 residues. The V end was cut by 1 base, the J end by 0 bases, with 17 bases between. Germline V gene sequence: CDR1 SGHVS, CDR2 FNYEAQ. CDR3 residues: CASSLEPLASASTDTQYF. The CDR3 bases are TGTGCCAGCAGCTTAGAGCCCCTGGCTAGCGCGAGCACAGATACGCAGTATTTT.

On this clone: Distinct nucleotide sequences in the sample also encode this CDR3. The chain couples TRBV7-9 to TRBJ2-7, with D hard to call. V was pared by 3 bases and J by 1 base, with 4 bases between. CDR3 length: 12 residues. From germline, CDR1 is SEHNR and CDR2 FQNEAQ (reference sequence). The CDR3 protein is CASSLGSYEQYF. The CDR3 DNA reads TGTGCCAGCAGCTTGGGTTCCTACGAGCAGTACTTC.

The chain employs TRBV28 and TRBJ1-1, with 9 bases that match TRBD1. V shed 7 bases, J shed 5 bases, and the junction held 8 bases outside the gene matches. In germline, CDR1 is MDHEN, CDR2 SYDVKM. The CDR3 is 14 residues long. Written as DNA, the CDR3 is TGTGCCAGCACAGGGACAGGGTGGGAAACTGAAGCTTTCTTT. The encoded protein is CASTGTGWETEAFF.

The gene calls are TRBV6-1 and TRBJ1-2; TRBD1 aligns across 8 bases. Trimming at V came to 9 bases and at J to 10 bases, leaving 7 bases not matched to a gene. This CDR3 spans 11 amino acids. Germline CDR1 is MNHNS and CDR2 is SASEGT. The CDR3 loop is CASTGQGDYTF. CDR3 in DNA: TGTGCCAGTACCGGACAGGGAGACTACACCTTC.

The rearrangement joins TRBV4-2 to TRBJ2-5; D uncertain. This CDR3 region has 12 residues. Germline V gene lookup returns CDR1 LGHNA and CDR2 YNFKEQ. V was pared by 1 base and J by 7 bases, with 7 bases between. The CDR3 sequence: CASSQGGSTQYF. The CDR3 DNA follows: TGTGCCAGCAGCCAAGGGGGATCGACCCAGTACTTC.

The chain joins TRBV18 to TRBJ2-7; perhaps TRBD2 as D (6 bases). V was shortened by 10 bases and J by 0 bases, with 13 bases between the two germline ends. Germline V gene data show CDR1 as KGHSH and CDR2 as LQKENI. The CDR3 totals 13 residues. The DNA for the CDR3 is TGTGCCACCCGCCGGGACTCCTCCTACGAGCAGTACTTC. This encodes CATRRDSSYEQYF.